This T cell receptor (beta chain) was observed in a study of T cell repertoires in cytomegalovirus infection. General study results and limits: Dominating the ex vivo response were TCR beta clonotypes that were CMV-specific and HLA-C-restricted.

V lost 1 base and J lost 10; bases outside the gene matches: 18. CDR3 length: 18 residues. Germline loops: CDR1 SGHNT, CDR2 YYREEE (reference sequence). In TCRdb, the reads were re-called with MiXCR into one record per CDR3 protein. Among a few hundred thousand distinct CDR3 sequences, about 33% were seen once, and the ten largest hold about a sixth. This clonotype was seen more than once but under ten times. What it binds is not known. The chain links TRBV5-4 to TRBJ2-1; 9 bases are shared with TRBD2. The source was cultured PBMCs, collected from culture after CMV antigen stimulation. The TCR originated in a human donor in good health (CMV status not recorded). Some clones in this sample may be carry-over from other donors' samples. The CDR3 bases are TGTGCCAGCAGCTTGTGGGGCGGGACATCCGCGGGAGGGTACGAGCAGTTCTTC. Translation gives CASSLWGGTSAGGYEQFF.